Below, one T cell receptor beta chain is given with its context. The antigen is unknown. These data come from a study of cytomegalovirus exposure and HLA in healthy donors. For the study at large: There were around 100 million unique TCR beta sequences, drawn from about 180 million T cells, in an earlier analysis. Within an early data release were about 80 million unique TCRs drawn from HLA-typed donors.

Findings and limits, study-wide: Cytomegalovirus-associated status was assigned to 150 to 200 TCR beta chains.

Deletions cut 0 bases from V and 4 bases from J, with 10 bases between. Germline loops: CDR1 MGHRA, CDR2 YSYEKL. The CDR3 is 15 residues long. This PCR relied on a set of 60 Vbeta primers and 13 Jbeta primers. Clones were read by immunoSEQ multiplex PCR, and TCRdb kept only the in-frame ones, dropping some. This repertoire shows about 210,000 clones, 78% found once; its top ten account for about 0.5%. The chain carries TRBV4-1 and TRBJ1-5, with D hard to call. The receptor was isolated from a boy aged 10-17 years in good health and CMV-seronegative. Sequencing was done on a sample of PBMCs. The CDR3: CASSQEFRTNQPQHF. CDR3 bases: TGCGCCAGCAGCCAAGAGTTTAGGACTAATCAGCCCCAGCATTTT.